This entry lists 32 T cell receptor beta chains sequenced from one sample in a study of cytomegalovirus exposure and HLA in healthy donors. Sequenced by immunoSEQ multiplex PCR; TCRdb stores in-frame clones only, minus some. The table lists fewer than 200,000 clones, 86% of them singletons. Material for sequencing was PBMCs. The receptors come from a woman between 18 and 30 years old in good health and CMV-seronegative.

This clone was picked up one time. The gene calls are TRBV9 and TRBJ2-3, with a tentative D call TRBD2 (5 bases). Looked up from germline, CDR1 is SGDLS and CDR2 is YYNGEE. V shed 4 bases and J shed 2 bases, with 14 bases lying between them. This CDR3 contains 15 residues. The CDR3 is CASSSPTGFTDTQYF. CDR3 sequence (DNA): TGTGCCAGCAGCTCCCCGACGGGATTCACAGATACGCAGTATTTT. Variable domain in full (rest from reference TRBV9 and TRBJ2-3): DSGVTQTPKHLITATGQRVTLRCSPRSGDLSVYWYQQSLDQGLQFLIQYYNGEERAKGNILERFSAQQFPDLHSELNLSSLELGDSALYFCASSSPTGFTDTQYFGPGTRLTVL.

The chain combines TRBV6-5 with TRBJ2-5; a weak D match, TRBD1 (6 bases). Trimming took 7 bases from V and 0 from J, leaving 15 bases between them. The CDR3 length is 15 residues. CDR1 and CDR2 (germline): MNHEY, SVGAGI. For the CDR3, the DNA is TGTGCCAGCATCCCGGCCCGGGACAACCAAGAGACCCAGTACTTC. It encodes CASIPARDNQETQYF.

This clone showed up just once. This chain uses TRBV14 with TRBJ2-7, with 8 bases that match TRBD1. Germline CDR1 SGHDN, CDR2 FVKESK. V shed 3 bases, J shed 4 bases, and the junction held 5 bases outside the gene matches. There are 14 residues in the CDR3. Here the CDR3 reads CASSHRGPLYEQYF. The CDR3 DNA reads TGTGCCAGCAGCCACAGGGGGCCCCTATACGAGCAGTACTTC.

The rearrangement links TRBV27 to TRBJ2-7; D perhaps matches TRBD2 (5 bases). Germline V gene lookup returns CDR1 MNHEY and CDR2 SMNVEV (reference sequence). The CDR3 contains 18 residues. The V end lost 0 bases, the J end lost 2 bases, and 20 bases lay between the germline ends. The CDR3 here is CASSLSATRRNTPYEQYF. CDR3 nucleotide sequence: TGTGCCAGCAGTTTATCGGCAACTAGGCGGAACACCCCCTACGAGCAGTACTTC.

The chain carries TRBV4-1 and TRBJ1-2; a possible D gene is TRBD1 (5 bases). The CDR3 has 12 amino acids. Trimming cost V 1 base and J 8 bases, with 8 bases left between them. Germline CDR1 and CDR2: MGHRA and YSYEKL. The DNA of the CDR3 is TGCGCCAGCAGCCAAGCGACAGCCGGCTACACCTTC. This sequence encodes CASSQATAGYTF.

This chain uses TRBV5-1 with TRBJ2-2; maybe TRBD2 (6 bases). The CDR3 length is 13 residues. Between the trimmed V and J ends, which lost 0 bases and 7 bases, there was a span of 7 bases. Per germline, CDR1 SGHRS and CDR2 YFSETQ. The CDR3 here is CASSLGAGGELFF. As DNA, the CDR3 is TGCGCCAGCAGCTTGGGAGCGGGCGGGGAGCTGTTTTTT.

This rearrangement joins TRBV9 to TRBJ2-3, with 10 bases that match TRBD1. Per the germline V gene, CDR1 is SGDLS and CDR2 is YYNGEE. The junction had 3 bases not matched to a gene; V was cut back by 7 bases and J by 4 bases. This CDR3 comprises 13 residues. DNA for the CDR3: TGTGCCAGCGGGACAGGGGAGGCAGATACGCAGTATTTT. This sequence encodes CASGTGEADTQYF. Variable domain in full (rest from reference TRBV9 and TRBJ2-3): DSGVTQTPKHLITATGQRVTLRCSPRSGDLSVYWYQQSLDQGLQFLIQYYNGEERAKGNILERFSAQQFPDLHSELNLSSLELGDSALYFCASGTGEADTQYFGPGTRLTVL.

The chain has TRBV28 and TRBJ1-1, with D tentatively TRBD1 (6 bases). This CDR3 is 15 amino acids long. V gave up 5 bases and J gave up 4 bases, with 17 bases separating them. The germline V gene encodes CDR1 MDHEN and CDR2 SYDVKM. CDR3 nucleotide sequence: TGTGCCAGCAGTCCCCCCCCGGACAGTTTCACTGAAGCTTTCTTT. Translating it yields CASSPPPDSFTEAFF.

J is TRBJ1-2 and V is TRBV6-5; 9 bases fit TRBD1. The CDR3 runs to 15 residues. Trimming took 5 bases from V and 4 from J; bases not matched to a gene: 8. Germline V gene lookup returns CDR1 MNHEY and CDR2 SVGAGI. CDR3 nucleotide sequence: TGTGCCAGCAGTCGGTACAGGGGGCAGGGCTATGGCTACACCTTC. As protein: CASSRYRGQGYGYTF.

The rearrangement links TRBV4-1 to TRBJ2-1, with a tentative D call TRBD2 (7 bases). The V end was cut by 3 bases, the J end by 7 bases, with 16 bases between. The germline gives CDR1 MGHRA, CDR2 YSYEKL. This CDR3 is built from 15 residues. CDR3 residues: CASSHLGGAGNEQFF. The CDR3 DNA is TGCGCCAGCAGCCACCTTGGGGGGGCGGGAAATGAGCAGTTCTTC.

The chain couples TRBV19 to TRBJ2-7, with D maybe TRBD1 (6 bases). Trimming stripped 8 bases from V and 4 bases from J, with 15 bases between. CDR3 size: 13 residues. CDR1 and CDR2 from the germline V gene are LNHDA and SQIVND (reference sequence). CDR3 sequence reads: CASEGDKDYEQYF. The CDR3, as DNA: TGTGCCAGTGAGGGGGATAAGGATTACGAGCAGTACTTC.

V and J are TRBV27 and TRBJ2-2, with 7 bases that match TRBD1. This CDR3 spans 15 amino acids. Germline CDR1 is MNHEY and CDR2 is SMNVEV (reference sequence). The junction had 6 bases not matched to a gene; V was cut back by 5 bases and J by 3 bases. This CDR3 reads CASSTGTVYTGELFF. The CDR3 DNA reads TGTGCCAGCAGTACCGGGACAGTCTACACCGGGGAGCTGTTTTTT.

This rearrangement joins TRBV5-8 to TRBJ1-2; 8 bases are shared with TRBD1. V lost 5 bases to trimming and J lost 5 bases; unmatched junction nucleotides: 8. Germline V gene sequence: CDR1 SGHTS, CDR2 YDEGEE. The CDR3 totals 14 residues. The CDR3, as DNA: TGTGCCAGCAGTTATCGGGACAGGACGTATGGCTACACCTTC. Translation: CASSYRDRTYGYTF.

This clone was seen a single time. The chain uses TRBV20-1 and TRBJ2-7; D might be TRBD2 (6 bases). This CDR3 spans 11 amino acids. Germline V gene lookup returns CDR1 DFQATT and CDR2 SNEGSKA (reference sequence). V dropped 6 bases and J dropped 3 bases, with 9 bases sitting between them. CDR3 nucleotides: TGCAGTGCCCGGGGGTTCTACGAGCAGTACTTC. Protein: CSARGFYEQYF.

The rearrangement uses TRBV10-3 and TRBJ1-2, with 7 positions matching TRBD1. CDR3 length: 14 residues. Germline CDR1 and CDR2: ENHRY and SYGVKD. J was trimmed by 4 bases and V by 6 bases; bases with no gene match: 8. The CDR3 is CAIRDPGQSYGYTF. CDR3 bases: TGTGCCATCAGGGATCCGGGACAGTCCTATGGCTACACCTTC.

The J gene is TRBJ2-4, the V gene TRBV11-2, with D maybe TRBD1 (7 bases). The CDR3 runs 15 residues. Deletions cut 1 base from V and 5 bases from J, with 12 bases between. The germline V gene has CDR1 SGHAT and CDR2 FQNNGV. This CDR3 reads CASSLVQGGQNIQYF. The CDR3 DNA follows: TGTGCCAGCAGCTTAGTTCAGGGGGGCCAAAACATTCAGTACTTC.

The chain recombines TRBV10-2 with TRBJ1-6; 7 nucleotides align to TRBD1. Germline CDR1 reads WSHSY; CDR2 reads SAAADI. The CDR3 is 16 residues long. V lost 2 bases, J lost 8 bases, and 9 bases stayed unmatched. The DNA for the CDR3 is TGCGCCAGCAGTGAGGGGAACAGGGGTTGGGATTCACCCCTCCACTTT. Its translation: CASSEGNRGWDSPLHF.

The table lists this clone with a count of one. The V and J genes are TRBV2 and TRBJ1-5; possible D gene TRBD1, 6 bases. V lost 6 bases, J lost 9 bases, and 15 bases lay in between. The CDR3 spans 13 residues. The germline gives CDR1 SNHLY, CDR2 FYNNEI. The CDR3 DNA sequence: TGTGCCAGCAGCGACAGTGCCAGGGGGCCCCAGCATTTT. This gives the protein CASSDSARGPQHF.

The chain employs TRBV5-6 and TRBJ1-1; possible D gene TRBD1, 5 bases. V gave up 4 bases and J gave up 3 bases, with 19 bases separating them. This CDR3 is built from 16 residues. Germline loops: CDR1 SGHDT, CDR2 YYEEEE. CDR3 sequence reads: CASSPLGGALHTEAFF. In DNA, the CDR3 is TGTGCCAGCAGCCCTCTGGGTGGGGCTCTGCACACTGAAGCTTTCTTT.

This chain uses TRBV5-1 with TRBJ1-1; the match to TRBD1 covers 8 bases. This CDR3 has 14 amino acids. CDR1 is SGHRS and CDR2 is YFSETQ in the germline V gene. V lost 4 bases to trimming and J lost 1 base; unmatched junction nucleotides: 3. CDR3 sequence: CASSGGTGNTEAFF. CDR3 nucleotides: TGCGCCAGCAGCGGGGGGACAGGGAACACTGAAGCTTTCTTT.

The chain recombines TRBV9 with TRBJ2-7; 10 bases are a match to TRBD2. Unmatched junction bases numbered 12, after V lost 0 bases and J lost 3 bases. This CDR3 spans 18 amino acids. Germline V CDR1 and CDR2: SGDLS, YYNGEE. CDR3 region: CASSVGTSGQRADYEQYF. The CDR3 DNA reads TGTGCCAGCAGCGTAGGGACTAGCGGCCAACGAGCGGACTACGAGCAGTACTTC.

The rearrangement links TRBV19 to TRBJ2-1; TRBD2 matches 7 bases. CDR1 and CDR2 from the germline V gene are LNHDA and SQIVND (reference sequence). The trim removed 11 bases at V and 0 bases at J, leaving 10 bases unmatched. The CDR3 is 15 amino acids. The CDR3 loop reads CAPGRGRASYNEQFF. CDR3 nucleotides: TGTGCCCCAGGGAGAGGGAGGGCCTCCTACAATGAGCAGTTCTTC.

The table lists this clone with a few counts. The rearrangement joins TRBV9 to TRBJ2-7; 9 bases fit TRBD2. The CDR3 has 16 amino acids. Trimming removed 4 bases from V and 6 bases from J; junction bases left unmatched: 14. The germline CDR1 and CDR2 sequences are SGDLS and YYNGEE. The CDR3 DNA follows: TGTGCCAGCAGCTCTACAATTGGGACTAGCCTCTCCGAGCAGTACTTC. Its translation is CASSSTIGTSLSEQYF.

This chain connects TRBV9 to TRBJ1-6; D perhaps matches TRBD1 (5 bases). Germline CDR1 SGDLS, CDR2 YYNGEE. CDR3 length equals 14 residues. The V end was cut by 0 bases, the J end by 7 bases, with 8 bases between. CDR3 region: CASSVEQGNSPLHF. DNA of the CDR3: TGTGCCAGCAGCGTAGAGCAGGGCAATTCACCCCTCCACTTT.

The chain couples TRBV29-1 to TRBJ2-7; 11 bases fit TRBD1. Germline CDR1 reads SQVTM; CDR2 reads ANQGSEA. The CDR3 is 13 residues long. J lost 1 base, V lost 6 bases, and 2 bases had no gene match. For the CDR3, the DNA is TGCAGCGTGGGGGACAGGGGGTCCTACGAGCAGTACTTC. As protein: CSVGDRGSYEQYF.

The V call is TRBV27, the J call TRBJ1-1; maybe TRBD1 (5 bases). The CDR3 covers 19 residues. Between the trimmed V and J ends, which lost 0 bases and 4 bases, there was a span of 24 bases. Germline V gene data show CDR1 as MNHEY and CDR2 as SMNVEV (reference sequence). The CDR3, as DNA: TGTGCCAGCAGTTTATCGAAGGGGAGGATTGGTCCAGCGGGCACTGAAGCTTTCTTT. It is translated as CASSLSKGRIGPAGTEAFF.

This clone was seen at least ten times. The J gene is TRBJ1-5, the V gene TRBV27; D is undetermined. The CDR3 sequence is 17 residues long. CDR1 is MNHEY, CDR2 SMNVEV, per germline (reference sequence). V shed 6 bases and J shed 0 bases, with 18 bases lying between them. The CDR3 is CASSSRPSGNSNQPQHF. DNA for the CDR3: TGTGCCAGCAGCTCTAGACCCTCCGGGAATAGCAATCAGCCCCAGCATTTT.

The V and J genes are TRBV5-1 and TRBJ2-5; 10 nucleotides match TRBD2. V lost 4 bases to trimming and J lost 5 bases; unmatched junction nucleotides: 5. In germline, CDR1 is SGHRS, CDR2 YFSETQ. The CDR3 runs 14 residues. The CDR3 bases are TGCGCCAGCAGCCCTAGCGGGAGTAGGGAGACCCAGTACTTC. It yields the protein CASSPSGSRETQYF.

The gene calls are TRBV7-8 and TRBJ1-1; 9 nucleotides align to TRBD1. Per the germline V gene, CDR1 is SGHVS and CDR2 is FQNEAQ. The V segment lost 4 bases and the J segment 4 bases; nucleotides outside the gene matches: 7. This CDR3 has 15 amino acids. The CDR3: CASSWGGTGTTEAFF. The CDR3 nucleotides are TGTGCCAGCAGCTGGGGCGGGACAGGGACCACTGAAGCTTTCTTT.

V usage is TRBV5-6 and J usage is TRBJ1-2; possible D gene TRBD1, 6 bases. V dropped 1 base and J dropped 6 bases, with 16 bases sitting between them. The CDR3 has 15 amino acids. The V gene's germline CDR1 is SGHDT and CDR2 YYEEEE. The CDR3 sequence is CASSLTVMGADGYTF. CDR3 sequence (DNA): TGTGCCAGCAGCTTGACGGTTATGGGGGCGGATGGCTACACCTTC.

J is TRBJ2-1 and V is TRBV6-5; TRBD2 matches at 8 bases. This CDR3 contains 13 residues. V gave up 4 bases and J gave up 8 bases; unmatched junction bases: 4. Germline V gives CDR1 MNHEY, CDR2 SVGAGI. DNA for the CDR3: TGTGCCAGCAGTTCCGGGACTAGGGATGAGCAGTTCTTC. Translated: CASSSGTRDEQFF.

V and J are TRBV6-1 and TRBJ2-5; D is perhaps TRBD1 (6 bases). CDR3 length equals 14 residues. The germline V gene encodes CDR1 MNHNS and CDR2 SASEGT. V lost 10 bases to trimming and J lost 7 bases, with 22 bases between them. CDR3 coding DNA: TGTGCCACCCGAGGGAGACAGGACCCGGGGACCCAGTACTTC. This sequence encodes CATRGRQDPGTQYF.